The entry that follows covers one T cell receptor (beta chain) sequence. Its antigen is still unknown. TCRdb reprocessed the reads via MiXCR and lists one record per CDR3 protein. The sample yields approximately 1,000,000 distinct CDR3 sequences, approximately 33% seen once. The data originate from a study of T cell repertoires in cytomegalovirus infection. On the study more broadly: CMV epitopes that were recently identified and HLA-C-restricted were used alongside well-studied HLA-B-restricted ones. Study-wide results and limits: Based on cumulative public TCR beta family frequency, carriers of CMV plus the relevant HLA were identified.

The sequence came from a human donor in good health (CMV status not recorded). Some clones in this sample may be carry-over from other donors' samples. The material was cultured CD8+ T cells from PBMCs, obtained from culture after CMV antigen stimulation.

CDR3 residues: CASSEKIEDTQYF. The CDR3 DNA follows: TGTGCCAGCAGTGAGAAAATCGAGGATACGCAGTATTTT. The chain carries TRBV6-1 and TRBJ2-3; no firm D call. Germline CDR1 reads MNHNS; CDR2 reads SASEGT. CDR3 size: 13 residues. V lost 3 bases to trimming and J lost 6 bases, with 10 bases between them.